These 23 T cell receptor beta chains share one sample of origin, sequenced in a study of Ad26.COV2.S vaccination and SARS-CoV-2 variants. Clones were sequenced by immunoSEQ multiplex PCR, and TCRdb holds only the in-frame ones, with some missing. This table holds roughly 410,000 clones, roughly four fifths found once. Noted treatment: about 20 received Ad26.COV2.S at low or high dose, single or two shots; roughly 5 received placebo; per-sample allocation not given. It was on day 63 after the first vaccine or placebo injection that samples were taken. This sample comprised peripheral blood, obtained in a trial of Ad26.COV2.S vaccine versus placebo. The receptor source for this set is a person between 18 and 65 years old who received the Ad26.COV2.S COVID-19 vaccine or a placebo.

This chain connects TRBV5-4 to TRBJ1-1; no firm D call. The CDR3 has 15 amino acids. In germline, CDR1 is SGHNT, CDR2 YYREEE (reference sequence). V lost 4 bases and J lost 1, with 14 bases in between. The CDR3, as DNA: TGTGCCAGCAGCCTTTCCCTGACGGCGAACACTGAAGCTTTCTTT. Its protein is CASSLSLTANTEAFF.

The rearrangement uses TRBV6-5 and TRBJ2-5; D gene unclear. Trimming removed 10 bases from V and 0 bases from J, with 6 bases in between. Looked up from germline, CDR1 is MNHEY and CDR2 is SVGAGI. CDR3 size: 11 residues. The CDR3 spells CATQNQETQYF. CDR3 nucleotide sequence: TGTGCCACGCAGAACCAAGAGACCCAGTACTTC.

V usage is TRBV23-1 and J usage is TRBJ2-5; a possible D gene is TRBD1 (6 bases). TRBV23-1 is marked as an open reading frame, function uncertain. The CDR3 consists of 13 residues. Trimming removed 5 bases from V and 5 bases from J, with 12 bases in between. The CDR3, as DNA: TGCGCCAGCAGTATTGACAGGTGGGAGACCCAGTACTTC. Its translation is CASSIDRWETQYF.

This clone was counted a few times. The V gene is TRBV5-4, the J gene TRBJ1-2; possibly TRBD1 for D (5 bases). V was clipped by 1 base and J by 7 bases, with 17 bases between them. The CDR3 sequence is 15 residues long. The germline CDR1 and CDR2 sequences are SGHNT and YYREEE (reference sequence). DNA for the CDR3: TGTGCCAGCAGCTTGCAGGGAAGGAATCTTGGTGGCTACACCTTC. This gives the protein CASSLQGRNLGGYTF.

This clone was counted only a few times. This chain links TRBV4-2 with TRBJ2-1; D assignment may be TRBD1 or TRBD2 (6 bases each). Germline V CDR1 and CDR2: LGHNA, YNFKEQ. The CDR3 is 14 residues long. Between the trimmed V and J ends, which lost 0 bases and 10 bases, there was a span of 13 bases. In DNA, the CDR3 is TGTGCCAGCAGCCAAGATTGGAAGGGGGGAGAGCAGTTCTTC. Its translation: CASSQDWKGGEQFF.

The chain recombines TRBV9 with TRBJ1-5; tentative D call: TRBD1 (5 bases). The germline CDR1 and CDR2 sequences are SGDLS and YYNGEE. V lost 4 bases and J 7 bases, leaving 9 bases between the germline ends. CDR3 size: 12 residues. The CDR3 region is CASSRGMQPQHF. The CDR3 DNA follows: TGTGCCAGCAGCCGGGGCATGCAGCCCCAGCATTTT. The variable domain in full, completed from reference TRBV9 and TRBJ1-5, reads DSGVTQTPKHLITATGQRVTLRCSPRSGDLSVYWYQQSLDQGLQFLIQYYNGEERAKGNILERFSAQQFPDLHSELNLSSLELGDSALYFCASSRGMQPQHFGDGTRLSIL.

The V gene is TRBV9, the J gene TRBJ2-5, with D tentatively TRBD1 or TRBD2 (5 bases each). CDR1 and CDR2 (germline): SGDLS, YYNGEE. V lost 0 bases and J lost 5, with 14 bases in between. The CDR3 loop spans 15 amino acids. In DNA form, the CDR3 reads TGTGCCAGCAGCGTAGCTATGTCCAGGGAGGAGACCCAGTACTTC. Its translation is CASSVAMSREETQYF.

J is TRBJ2-1 and V is TRBV4-2; D unresolved. This CDR3 is built from 13 residues. Trimming left V 0 bases short and J 7 bases short, with 7 bases between. In germline, CDR1 is LGHNA, CDR2 YNFKEQ. CDR3 sequence reads: CASSQDTANEQFF. CDR3 coding DNA: TGTGCCAGCAGCCAAGATACAGCGAATGAGCAGTTCTTC.

This clone was picked up one time. The chain couples TRBV7-2 to TRBJ2-5; a weak D match, TRBD2 (6 bases). The V end was cut by 7 bases, the J end by 1 base, with 16 bases between. Germline assignment: CDR1 SGHTA and CDR2 FQGNSA. The CDR3 is made up of 15 amino acids. The CDR3 DNA follows: TGTGCCAGCACTGGGGGGAGCCAGACCCAAGAGACCCAGTACTTC. Translated, it gives CASTGGSQTQETQYF.

This clone was recorded only once. V and J are TRBV7-6 and TRBJ2-7, with 10 positions matching TRBD2. V gave up 1 base and J gave up 6 bases; unmatched junction bases: 9. This CDR3 has 16 residues. The germline gives CDR1 SGHVS, CDR2 FNYEAQ. As DNA, the CDR3 is TGTGCCAGCAGCTTAGGAGTAGCGGGGGGTTCCGCCGAGCAGTACTTC. Translation gives CASSLGVAGGSAEQYF. Full variable domain (rest looked up from reference TRBV7-6 and TRBJ2-7): GAGVSQSPRYKVTKRGQDVALRCDPISGHVSLYWYRQALGQGPEFLTYFNYEAQQDKSGLPNDRFSAERPEGSISTLTIQRTEQRDSAMYRCASSLGVAGGSAEQYFGPGTRLTVT.

V gene TRBV13 combines with J gene TRBJ2-2, with 9 bases identical to TRBD2. Trimming cost V 5 bases and J 7 bases; bases outside gene matches: 8. This CDR3 has 15 residues. The germline V gene encodes CDR1 PRHDT and CDR2 FYEKMQ (reference sequence). CDR3 loop: CASSRLAEQVGELFF. The CDR3 nucleotides read TGTGCCAGCAGCCGACTAGCGGAACAGGTCGGGGAGCTGTTTTTT.

The chain employs TRBV2 and TRBJ1-2; no firm D call. Between the trimmed V and J ends, which lost 7 bases and 2 bases, there was a span of 20 bases. Germline V lookup: CDR1 SNHLY, CDR2 FYNNEI. The CDR3 has 16 residues. Here the CDR3 DNA reads TGTGCCAGCACCATACACCCGGATGGGGAAAACTATGGCTACACCTTC. It is translated as CASTIHPDGENYGYTF.

The chain recombines TRBV5-1 with TRBJ2-1; no reliable D call. Deletions cut 4 bases from V and 7 bases from J, with 9 bases between. Looked up from germline, CDR1 is SGHRS and CDR2 is YFSETQ. The CDR3 runs 12 residues. CDR3: CASSPPANEQFF. The CDR3 region has the DNA TGCGCCAGCAGCCCCCCCGCTAATGAGCAGTTCTTC.

This chain joins TRBV27 and TRBJ2-1; TRBD1 might be the D (5 bases). Germline-derived CDR1 and CDR2 are MNHEY and SMNVEV (reference sequence). The CDR3 sequence is 16 residues long. V was clipped by 4 bases and J by 2 bases, with 15 bases between them. The DNA for the CDR3 is TGTGCCAGCAGTTCCGTCGTCAGGGATACCTACAATGAGCAGTTCTTC. Translated, it gives CASSSVVRDTYNEQFF.

This clone was seen a few times. The gene calls are TRBV11-3 and TRBJ1-1; 8 bases match TRBD1. This CDR3 is 15 amino acids long. V was pared by 5 bases and J by 0 bases, with 5 bases of the junction left unmatched. Germline V lookup: CDR1 SGHNT, CDR2 YENEEA. CDR3: CASSTGQGMNTEAFF. CDR3 coding DNA: TGTGCCAGCAGCACCGGACAGGGCATGAACACTGAAGCTTTCTTT.

This clone was detected a few times. The chain links TRBV6-5 to TRBJ2-7; TRBD1 agrees at 9 bases. CDR3 length: 13 residues. In germline, CDR1 is MNHEY, CDR2 SVGAGI. The ends lost 5 bases at V and 7 bases at J; junction bases unmatched: 6. This chain's CDR3 is CASSRTGVEEQYF. The CDR3 nucleotides are TGTGCCAGCAGTAGGACAGGGGTGGAAGAGCAGTACTTC.

V is TRBV2 and J is TRBJ1-1, with a possible D match to TRBD1 (6 bases). V was shortened by 6 bases and J by 0 bases, with 11 bases between the two germline ends. This CDR3 is 14 amino acids long. Germline V gene sequence: CDR1 SNHLY, CDR2 FYNNEI. In nucleotides, the CDR3 is TGTGCCAGCAGCTCAGGGGTGGTGAACACTGAAGCTTTCTTT. The encoded protein is CASSSGVVNTEAFF.

This chain links TRBV19 with TRBJ1-4; 9 nucleotides line up with TRBD1. Looked up from germline, CDR1 is LNHDA and CDR2 is SQIVND (reference sequence). There are 15 residues in the CDR3. CDR3 residues: CASSTRTGAGEKLFF. DNA for the CDR3: TGTGCAAGCTCCACAAGGACAGGGGCTGGGGAAAAACTGTTTTTT.

The rearrangement joins TRBV6-5 to TRBJ2-7; a possible D gene is TRBD1 (5 bases). The V and J ends lost 6 bases and 4 bases respectively, with 19 bases between them. The CDR3 is 15 amino acids. Per the germline V gene, CDR1 is MNHEY and CDR2 is SVGAGI. The CDR3: CASSGDSRLLYEQYF. The CDR3 DNA reads as TGTGCCAGCAGCGGTGACAGTCGACTTTTATACGAGCAGTACTTC.

V usage is TRBV29-1 and J usage is TRBJ2-3; either TRBD1 or TRBD2 may supply D (5 bases each). The CDR3 sequence is 11 residues long. Per germline, CDR1 SQVTM and CDR2 ANQGSEA. Trimming pared 4 bases from V and 6 bases from J, leaving 8 bases between. The CDR3 loop reads CSVGDGDTQYF. As DNA, the CDR3 is TGCAGCGTTGGGGACGGGGATACGCAGTATTTT.

V usage is TRBV6-6 and J usage is TRBJ1-1; 7 nucleotides agree with TRBD1. V gave up 7 bases and J gave up 1 base; unmatched junction bases: 6. This CDR3 is 14 amino acids long. CDR1 and CDR2 from the germline V gene are MNHNY and SVGAGI (reference sequence). This chain's CDR3 is CASTQQGRNTEAFF. CDR3 in DNA: TGTGCCAGCACCCAACAGGGGAGGAACACTGAAGCTTTCTTT.

The rearrangement joins TRBV19 to TRBJ1-1; the match to TRBD1 covers 8 bases. V shed 6 bases, J shed 4 bases, and the junction held 10 bases outside the gene matches. Germline V gives CDR1 LNHDA, CDR2 SQIVND (reference sequence). The CDR3 has 15 amino acids. DNA for the CDR3: TGTGCCAGTAGGACATTATACAGGGGGGGCACTGAAGCTTTCTTT. This gives the protein CASRTLYRGGTEAFF.

The rearrangement links TRBV24-1 to TRBJ2-2, with 8 bases identical to TRBD2. CDR1 and CDR2 from the germline V gene are KGHDR and SFDVKD. The ends lost 4 bases at V and 7 bases at J; junction bases unmatched: 13. The CDR3 has 17 residues. In nucleotides, the CDR3 is TGTGCCACCAGTGACCCCGGAGTGGGCGCGGGAGGCGGGGAGCTGTTTTTT. Translation gives CATSDPGVGAGGGELFF.